The next 23 T cell receptor beta chains were all read from a single sample in a study of shared T cell receptors in the human thymus. This table comes from immunoSEQ multiplex PCR, and its TCRdb copy is limited to in-frame clones, with some not included. The sample consists of hundreds of thousands of clones, about 87% of them appearing once. The data were also submitted as part of a second study, on human thymus T cells.

Input material: thymocytes. All receptors come from a boy younger than two with a congenital heart defect.

This clone was seen only once. The chain is built from TRBV27 and TRBJ2-7; D is perhaps TRBD2 (6 bases). Germline-derived CDR1 and CDR2 are MNHEY and SMNVEV (reference sequence). V was pared by 6 bases and J by 4 bases, with 16 bases between. This CDR3 has 14 amino acids. CDR3 sequence: CASRSPGTEYEQYF. In nucleotides, the CDR3 is TGTGCCAGCAGGTCCCCCGGGACTGAATACGAGCAGTACTTC.

The DNA of the CDR3 is TGTGCCAGTAGTATAGAGGTTTTCGTAACGGGGAGCAATCAGCCCCAGCATTTT. This encodes CASSIEVFVTGSNQPQHF. The genes are TRBV19 and TRBJ1-5, with D hard to call. Germline V gene data show CDR1 as LNHDA and CDR2 as SQIVND (reference sequence). V was clipped by 0 bases and J by 1 base, with 16 bases between them. This CDR3 is built from 18 residues.

V is TRBV27 and J is TRBJ2-6; maybe TRBD1 (6 bases). Per the germline V gene, CDR1 is MNHEY and CDR2 is SMNVEV (reference sequence). The CDR3 runs to 18 residues. Trimming cost V 5 bases and J 0 bases, with 17 bases left between them. The CDR3 DNA sequence: TGTGCCAGCAGTCCACCGAGGACAGTCCCCTCTGGGGCCAACGTCCTGACTTTC. Translated, it gives CASSPPRTVPSGANVLTF.

The V and J genes are TRBV6-5 and TRBJ2-1; D possibly corresponds to TRBD1 (5 bases). Germline V CDR1 and CDR2: MNHEY, SVGAGI. The CDR3 is 15 residues long. V dropped 6 bases and J dropped 0 bases, with 12 bases sitting between them. CDR3 DNA sequence: TGTGCCAGCAGGACCAGGGAAAGCTCCTACAATGAGCAGTTCTTC. Its protein is CASRTRESSYNEQFF.

The chain uses TRBV7-2 and TRBJ1-2; D gene uncertain. CDR1 and CDR2 (germline): SGHTA, FQGNSA. The germline V and J ends were trimmed by 0 bases and 3 bases, with 11 bases remaining between them. This CDR3 is 15 amino acids long. The CDR3 coding sequence is TGTGCCAGCAGCTTAGCCGGGGTATGGGACTATGGCTACACCTTC. This translates into CASSLAGVWDYGYTF.

The chain couples TRBV27 to TRBJ2-7; D not resolved. Per germline, CDR1 MNHEY and CDR2 SMNVEV (reference sequence). The V gene lost 7 bases and the J gene lost 3 bases, with 16 bases spanning the gap. This CDR3 is 14 amino acids long. DNA of the CDR3: TGTGCCAGCAAATCCGGCGGAACCGACTACGAGCAGTACTTC. Translation gives CASKSGGTDYEQYF.

This clone was observed a few times. The chain is built from TRBV18 and TRBJ2-7; 7 bases agree with TRBD1. The CDR3 runs to 14 residues. Per germline, CDR1 KGHSH and CDR2 LQKENI. J gave up 3 bases and V 2 bases, and 4 bases lay outside the gene matches. CDR3 bases: TGTGCCAGCTCACCAGAACGACAGGGCTACGAGCAGTACTTC. It is translated as CASSPERQGYEQYF.

This chain's CDR3 is CATRAGQVTTGELFF. CDR3 DNA sequence: TGTGCCACCAGGGCGGGACAGGTTACCACCGGGGAGCTGTTTTTT. The rearrangement joins TRBV28 to TRBJ2-2; 8 nucleotides agree with TRBD1. V shed 10 bases and J 4 bases; nucleotides not matched to a gene: 11. CDR1 and CDR2 from the germline V gene are MDHEN and SYDVKM. This CDR3 spans 15 amino acids.

The V gene is TRBV5-1, the J gene TRBJ2-7, with D tentatively TRBD2 (7 bases). The germline CDR1 and CDR2 sequences are SGHRS and YFSETQ. The CDR3 extends over 17 amino acids. The ends were cut back, 0 bases at V and 3 bases at J, with 19 bases in the middle. DNA for the CDR3: TGCGCCAGCAGCTTGGGGACTAGACAGGTTTCGGACTACGAGCAGTACTTC. It translates to CASSLGTRQVSDYEQYF. Together with reference TRBV5-1 and TRBJ2-7, the CDR3 gives the full variable domain: KAGVTQTPRYLIKTRGQQVTLSCSPISGHRSVSWYQQTPGQGLQFLFEYFSETQRNKGNFPGRFSGRQFSNSRSEMNVSTLELGDSALYLCASSLGTRQVSDYEQYFGPGTRLTVT.

V and J are TRBV11-3 and TRBJ1-1; a possible D gene is TRBD1 (5 bases). V was shortened by 5 bases and J by 8 bases, with 15 bases between the two germline ends. CDR3 length equals 13 residues. The V gene's germline CDR1 is SGHNT and CDR2 YENEEA. The CDR3, as DNA: TGTGCCAGCAGCAACACAAGAACAGGAGAAGCTTTCTTT. Translating gives CASSNTRTGEAFF.

The chain has TRBV7-2 and TRBJ2-5; D is perhaps TRBD1 (5 bases). Germline assignment: CDR1 SGHTA and CDR2 FQGNSA. V gave up 5 bases and J gave up 5 bases, with 12 bases separating them. The CDR3 loop spans 13 amino acids. The CDR3 nucleotides read TGTGCCAGCAGCCCCAGGGTCTACGAGACCCAGTACTTC. Amino acids: CASSPRVYETQYF. The full variable domain, its missing parts supplied by reference TRBV7-2 and TRBJ2-5, is GAGVSQSPSNKVTEKGKDVELRCDPISGHTALYWYRQSLGQGLEFLIYFQGNSAPDKSGLPSDRFSAERTGGSVSTLTIQRTQQEDSAVYLCASSPRVYETQYFGPGTRLLVL.

The chain has TRBV4-1 and TRBJ2-1; the match to TRBD2 covers 13 bases. The CDR3 has 15 amino acids. V gave up 4 bases and J gave up 6 bases; unmatched junction bases: 3. Germline CDR1 is MGHRA and CDR2 is YSYEKL. Here the CDR3 DNA reads TGCGCCAGCAGCCTCACTAGCGGGAGGGCCAATGAGCAGTTCTTC. It translates to CASSLTSGRANEQFF.

Points on this clone: One end of the junction varies from germline; a read error may be responsible. The J gene is TRBJ1-1, the V gene TRBV7-7, with D unclear. The germline gives CDR1 SSHAT, CDR2 FNYEAQ (reference sequence). There are 13 residues in the CDR3. The CDR3 DNA reads TGTGCTAGCAGCTCAAAGAGGGACACTGAAGCTTTCTTT. This encodes CASSSKRDTEAFF.

This chain joins TRBV25-1 and TRBJ1-3, with a tentative D call TRBD1 (5 bases). The germline CDR1 and CDR2 sequences are MGHDK and SYGVNS. This CDR3 is built from 16 residues. V gave up 6 bases and J gave up 0 bases, with 15 bases separating them. The CDR3 spells CASRVEAGDSGNTIYF. The CDR3 DNA reads as TGTGCCAGCAGGGTTGAAGCGGGGGACTCTGGAAACACCATATATTTT.

V usage is TRBV28 and J usage is TRBJ2-3; the D is unclear. The CDR3 runs 15 residues. Germline CDR1 reads MDHEN; CDR2 reads SYDVKM. V was cut by 2 bases and J by 3 bases, with 12 bases left in between. The CDR3 here is CASSLGPYGTDTQYF. The CDR3 DNA follows: TGTGCCAGCAGTTTAGGGCCATATGGGACAGATACGCAGTATTTT. The full variable domain, completed using reference TRBV28 and TRBJ2-3, is DVKVTQSSRYLVKRTGEKVFLECVQDMDHENMFWYRQDPGLGLRLIYFSYDVKMKEKGDIPEGYSVSREKKERFSLILESASTNQTSMYLCASSLGPYGTDTQYFGPGTRLTVL.

This chain links TRBV5-4 with TRBJ1-4; 9 bases fit TRBD1. The CDR3 consists of 20 residues. J was trimmed by 0 bases and V by 5 bases; bases with no gene match: 17. In germline, CDR1 is SGHNT, CDR2 YYREEE (reference sequence). CDR3 DNA: TGTGCCAGCAGTATGAGAGACCGGGACAGGGACTCATCAACTAATGAAAAACTGTTTTTT. Amino acids: CASSMRDRDRDSSTNEKLFF.

The rearrangement links TRBV5-8 to TRBJ1-5; 9 bases map to TRBD1. This CDR3 contains 16 residues. J was trimmed by 10 bases and V by 4 bases; bases with no gene match: 15. The V gene's germline CDR1 is SGHTS and CDR2 YDEGEE. The CDR3 is CASSPRGTGPIIPQHF. The CDR3 DNA reads TGTGCCAGCAGCCCGAGAGGGACAGGGCCTATCATACCCCAGCATTTT. Full variable domain (rest looked up from reference TRBV5-8 and TRBJ1-5): EAGVTQSPTHLIKTRGQQATLRCSPISGHTSVYWYQQALGLGLQFLLWYDEGEERNRGNFPPRFSGRQFPNYSSELNVNALELEDSALYLCASSPRGTGPIIPQHFGDGTRLSIL.

The chain recombines TRBV10-2 with TRBJ2-5, with 8 bases matching TRBD1. The CDR3 runs 16 residues. Germline-derived CDR1 and CDR2 are WSHSY and SAAADI. The V segment lost 3 bases and the J segment 1 base; nucleotides outside the gene matches: 7. DNA of the CDR3: TGCGCCAGCAGTGAATGTGGACAGGGACTCCAAGAGACCCAGTACTTC. Amino acid sequence: CASSECGQGLQETQYF.

The chain recombines TRBV10-1 with TRBJ2-2, with TRBD2 identical over 16 bases. This CDR3 contains 18 residues. Germline CDR1 is WNHNN and CDR2 is SYGVQD (reference sequence). The trim removed 2 bases at V and 3 bases at J, leaving 3 bases unmatched. CDR3 loop: CASSEGTSGRAHTGELFF. The CDR3 DNA reads TGCGCCAGCAGTGAGGGGACTAGCGGGAGGGCCCACACCGGGGAGCTGTTTTTT.

As DNA, the CDR3 is TGTGCCAGCAGAGCTGCTGACAGAAGAGGTCAGCCCCAGCATTTT. This codes for CASRAADRRGQPQHF. The chain employs TRBV28 and TRBJ1-5; D is perhaps TRBD1 (5 bases). V lost 6 bases to trimming and J lost 6 bases, with 18 bases between them. Germline assignment: CDR1 MDHEN and CDR2 SYDVKM. The CDR3 is 15 residues long.

The table lists this clone with a count of one. The chain recombines TRBV27 with TRBJ2-5; D is undetermined. Germline V gene sequence: CDR1 MNHEY, CDR2 SMNVEV (reference sequence). The CDR3 extends over 15 amino acids. CDR3 region: CAEPHPRRGSETQYF. The CDR3 DNA is TGTGCAGAGCCCCACCCTCGGCGAGGTTCAGAGACCCAGTACTTC.

The sample holds one count of this clone. CDR3 loop: CASRTWSGSKYNSPLHF. In DNA, the CDR3 is TGTGCCAGCCGGACTTGGTCAGGCAGTAAATATAATTCACCCCTCCACTTT. This sequence joins TRBV2 and TRBJ1-6; D unclear. Germline-derived CDR1 and CDR2 are SNHLY and FYNNEI. The CDR3 is 17 residues long. V was clipped by 8 bases and J by 4 bases, with 21 bases between them.

This rearrangement joins TRBV9 to TRBJ2-6; 7 bases are a match to TRBD1. V gave up 6 bases and J gave up 2 bases; unmatched junction bases: 8. The CDR3 totals 16 residues. CDR1 is SGDLS, CDR2 YYNGEE, per germline. The CDR3 reads CASTNRGPPGANVLTF. CDR3 DNA: TGTGCCAGCACCAACAGGGGTCCTCCTGGGGCCAACGTCCTGACTTTC.